Included here is one TCR beta chain sequence, with context. The antigen is undetermined. Clones were read by immunoSEQ multiplex PCR, and TCRdb kept only the in-frame ones, dropping some. The data contain roughly 150,000 clones, less than 95% of them singletons. The entry originates in a study of T cell responses to AZD1222 COVID-19 vaccine. About the research overall: Samples with a second dose at about 4 or about 12 weeks were pooled together. Study-level points and caveats: Nearly half of the spike-specific TCRs reportedly recognize variant regions that carry no mutations. Females outnumbered males among donors, who were mostly white British; clonal diversity was possibly underestimated. Baseline antibody screening turned up just a handful of seropositive AZD1222 recipients.

The CDR3 runs 18 residues. V was shortened by 4 bases and J by 5 bases, with 26 bases between the two germline ends. Germline V gene data show CDR1 as MNHEY and CDR2 as SVGEGT. The source material was peripheral blood, sampled on day 0 of AZD1222 vaccination. The V gene is TRBV6-2 or TRBV6-3, the J gene TRBJ1-2, with D possibly matching TRBD1 (5 bases). This sequence originates from an adult in good health. The CDR3 DNA sequence: TGTGCCAGCAGTTCCCTTCCAGCGGACGAAAAGGGGAAATATGGCTACACCTTC. It yields the protein CASSSLPADEKGKYGYTF.